The 15 T cell receptor beta chains listed next were all sequenced from one sample in a study of T cell responses to AZD1222 COVID-19 vaccine. Sequenced by immunoSEQ multiplex PCR; TCRdb stores in-frame clones only, minus some. The table lists over 150,000 clones, 90% of them singletons. This specimen was peripheral blood, taken on day 0 of AZD1222 vaccination. The receptors originated from an adult in good health.

This chain links TRBV5-1 with TRBJ1-2; D is uncertain. The CDR3 sequence is 13 residues long. The germline V and J ends were trimmed by 0 bases and 6 bases, with 9 bases remaining between them. Per the germline V gene, CDR1 is SGHRS and CDR2 is YFSETQ. The chain's CDR3 is CASSLARDDGYTF. The CDR3 bases are TGCGCCAGCAGCTTGGCCCGCGATGATGGCTACACCTTC.

The chain recombines TRBV3-1 (or the pseudogene TRBV3-2) with TRBJ2-5, with 11 bases identical to TRBD2. The CDR3 consists of 15 residues. The junction had 5 bases not matched to a gene; V was cut back by 3 bases and J by 5 bases. Germline values: CDR1 LGHDT, CDR2 YNNKEL (reference sequence). CDR3 nucleotide sequence: TGTGCCAGCAGCCATCTAGCGGGGGGCTTCGAGACCCAGTACTTC. Protein: CASSHLAGGFETQYF.

This clone came up once. This chain links TRBV9 with TRBJ2-3, with D perhaps matching TRBD2 (5 bases). Germline values: CDR1 SGDLS, CDR2 YYNGEE. This CDR3 is 16 amino acids long. The V gene lost 2 bases and the J gene lost 4 bases, with 17 bases spanning the gap. The CDR3 sequence: CASSVISTAAADTQYF. CDR3 bases: TGTGCCAGCAGCGTCATATCGACCGCAGCGGCAGATACGCAGTATTTT.

This clone was seen only a few times. The rearrangement links TRBV2 to TRBJ1-5; 7 bases line up with TRBD1. CDR3 length: 15 residues. The ends lost 6 bases at V and 3 bases at J; junction bases unmatched: 8. Per the germline V gene, CDR1 is SNHLY and CDR2 is FYNNEI. In DNA, the CDR3 is TGTGCCAGCAGAGCCCCGACAGGGCTCAATCAGCCCCAGCATTTT. Its protein product is CASRAPTGLNQPQHF.

The rearrangement joins TRBV6-5 to TRBJ2-3, with D uncertain. From germline, CDR1 is MNHEY and CDR2 SVGAGI. V was trimmed by 6 bases and J by 5 bases, leaving 9 bases between them. CDR3 length equals 12 residues. The CDR3 bases are TGTGCCAGCAGCTCTATTGGAGATACGCAGTATTTT. This sequence encodes CASSSIGDTQYF.

The gene calls are TRBV2 and TRBJ2-5; D unresolved. The CDR3 covers 9 residues. Looked up from germline, CDR1 is SNHLY and CDR2 is FYNNEI. Trimming cost V 8 bases and J 5 bases, with 3 bases left between them. The CDR3 bases are TGTGCCAGCGGGGAGACCCAGTACTTC. It codes for CASGETQYF.

The chain is built from TRBV6-5 and TRBJ1-2; D possibly corresponds to TRBD1 (6 bases). The V gene lost 0 bases and the J gene lost 4 bases, with 9 bases spanning the gap. Germline CDR1 MNHEY, CDR2 SVGAGI. The CDR3 sequence is 14 residues long. The CDR3 loop is CASSYSTGLYGYTF. The CDR3 DNA reads as TGTGCCAGCAGTTACTCGACAGGCCTCTATGGCTACACCTTC.

The chain is built from TRBV18 and TRBJ1-1; D might be TRBD1 (6 bases). The CDR3 runs 13 residues. Trimming stripped 2 bases from V and 4 bases from J, with 8 bases between. Germline V gene data show CDR1 as KGHSH and CDR2 as LQKENI. The CDR3 bases are TGTGCCAGCTCACCAAGAGGGGGCACTGAAGCTTTCTTT. It translates to CASSPRGGTEAFF.

This clone was counted only a few times. This rearrangement joins TRBV2 to TRBJ2-7; D is ambiguous. Germline-derived CDR1 and CDR2 are SNHLY and FYNNEI. The CDR3 is made up of 16 amino acids. Trimming shortened V by 6 bases and J by 0 bases, and 18 bases separated the two germline ends. CDR3 residues: CASSLLRVSYSYEQYF. Written as DNA, the CDR3 is TGTGCCAGCAGCCTACTCCGGGTCAGTTACTCCTACGAGCAGTACTTC. The variable domain in full, with the rest retrieved from reference TRBV2 and TRBJ2-7, is EPEVTQTPSHQVTQMGQEVILRCVPISNHLYFYWYRQILGQKVEFLVSFYNNEISEKSEIFDDQFSVERPDGSNFTLKIRSTKLEDSAMYFCASSLLRVSYSYEQYFGPGTRLTVT.

The chain employs TRBV14 and TRBJ2-1, with D tentatively TRBD1 (5 bases). This CDR3 has 20 amino acids. Per the germline V gene, CDR1 is SGHDN and CDR2 is FVKESK. V lost 0 bases to trimming and J lost 4 bases, with 25 bases between them. In DNA, the CDR3 is TGTGCCAGCAGCCAAGACTTTATCTGGGGCTCCGGTCCAGGGTACAATGAGCAGTTCTTC. It encodes CASSQDFIWGSGPGYNEQFF. The full variable domain, in which reference TRBV14 and TRBJ2-1 provide the parts outside the CDR3, is EAGVTQFPSHSVIEKGQTVTLRCDPISGHDNLYWYRRVMGKEIKFLLHFVKESKQDESGMPNNRFLAERTGGTYSTLKVQPAELEDSGVYFCASSQDFIWGSGPGYNEQFFGPGTRLTVL.

V usage is TRBV7-8 and J usage is TRBJ2-7; TRBD2 matches at 7 bases. Germline-derived CDR1 and CDR2 are SGHVS and FQNEAQ. The CDR3 is made up of 15 amino acids. The V gene end was trimmed by 5 bases and the J gene end by 2 bases; junction bases not matched to a gene: 9. CDR3 sequence (DNA): TGTGCCAGCAGCCGAGGGAGGGTTTTTCCCTACGAGCAGTACTTC. It yields the protein CASSRGRVFPYEQYF.

The chain is built from TRBV19 and TRBJ1-5; D perhaps matches TRBD1 (5 bases). Germline CDR1 is LNHDA and CDR2 is SQIVND (reference sequence). The germline V and J ends were trimmed by 5 bases and 3 bases, with 17 bases remaining between them. The length of the CDR3 is 16 residues. This CDR3 is CASSAPRGGPNQPQHF. The DNA of the CDR3 is TGTGCCAGTAGTGCCCCCCGCGGGGGACCCAATCAGCCCCAGCATTTT.

V and J are TRBV9 and TRBJ2-5; 10 positions agree with TRBD1. V lost 3 bases to trimming and J lost 3 bases; unmatched junction nucleotides: 5. CDR1 is SGDLS, CDR2 YYNGEE, per germline. The CDR3 covers 15 residues. The CDR3 loop is CASSDGQGGKETQYF. The CDR3 DNA reads as TGTGCCAGCAGCGACGGACAGGGGGGTAAAGAGACCCAGTACTTC.

The chain combines TRBV5-1 with TRBJ1-2, with D possibly TRBD1 on 5 matching bases. Per germline, CDR1 SGHRS and CDR2 YFSETQ. V shed 0 bases and J shed 8 bases, with 14 bases lying between them. The CDR3 is 14 amino acids. This chain's CDR3 is CASSLAGGLVGYTF. In nucleotides, the CDR3 is TGCGCCAGCAGCTTGGCGGGGGGACTGGTCGGCTACACCTTC.

The V gene is TRBV5-1, the J gene TRBJ1-2; 7 bases match TRBD1. Germline values: CDR1 SGHRS, CDR2 YFSETQ. This CDR3 region has 13 residues. V lost 5 bases, J lost 6 bases, and 7 bases stayed unmatched. CDR3 amino acids: CASSPDRVNGYTF. CDR3 DNA: TGCGCCAGCAGTCCTGACAGGGTCAATGGCTACACCTTC.